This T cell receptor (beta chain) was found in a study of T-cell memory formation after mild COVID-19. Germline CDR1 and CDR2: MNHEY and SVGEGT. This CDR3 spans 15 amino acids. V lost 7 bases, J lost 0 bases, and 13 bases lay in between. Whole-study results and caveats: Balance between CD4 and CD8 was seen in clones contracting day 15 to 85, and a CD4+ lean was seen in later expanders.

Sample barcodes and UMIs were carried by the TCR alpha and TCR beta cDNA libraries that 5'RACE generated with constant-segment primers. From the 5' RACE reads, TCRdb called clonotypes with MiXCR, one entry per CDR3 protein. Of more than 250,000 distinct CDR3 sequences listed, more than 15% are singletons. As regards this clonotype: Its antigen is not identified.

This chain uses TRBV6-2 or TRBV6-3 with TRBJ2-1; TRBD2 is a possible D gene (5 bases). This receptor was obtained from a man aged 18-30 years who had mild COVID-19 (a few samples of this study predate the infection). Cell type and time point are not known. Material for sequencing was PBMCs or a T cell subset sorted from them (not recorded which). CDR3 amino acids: CASNRAGASYNEQFF. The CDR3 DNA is TGTGCCAGCAATCGTGCGGGTGCCTCCTACAATGAGCAGTTCTTC.